This T cell receptor beta chain was observed in a study of blood T cell repertoires in COVID-19. Turning to the study itself: Italy, Spain and the United States were the sources of the convalescent and acute COVID-19 samples.

The table came from immunoSEQ multiplex PCR; TCRdb's copy has only in-frame clones and leaves some out. The profile covers around 170,000 clones, with 88% appearing a single time and 9% to 10% taken by the ten largest. This clonotype was obtained from a woman aged 18-30 years who had recovered from COVID-19. The sample was PBMCs or T cells enriched from blood (not recorded which).

In nucleotides, the CDR3 is TGCGCCAGCAGCCCCCAGGGATTCAGCAATCAGCCCCAGCATTTT. This codes for CASSPQGFSNQPQHF. The chain carries TRBV5-1 and TRBJ1-5; tentatively, D is TRBD1 (5 bases). The germline V and J ends were trimmed by 4 bases and 1 base, with 12 bases remaining between them. Looked up from germline, CDR1 is SGHRS and CDR2 is YFSETQ. The CDR3 contains 15 residues.